The 25 T cell receptor beta chains given below trace back to one sample, sequenced in a study of cytomegalovirus exposure and HLA in healthy donors. The PCR employed 60 Vbeta primers together with 13 Jbeta primers. TCRdb's table, derived via immunoSEQ multiplex PCR, lists solely in-frame clones and lacks some. This sample carries some 200,000 clones, with 0.74% going to the ten biggest clones. Sequenced: PBMCs. The receptor source for this set is a boy aged 5-17 years in good health and CMV-seronegative.

The V gene is TRBV7-2, the J gene TRBJ1-2; TRBD1 matches at 9 bases. From germline, CDR1 is SGHTA and CDR2 FQGNSA. With V trimmed by 2 bases and J by 6 bases, 4 bases remained unmatched. CDR3 length: 14 residues. The CDR3 DNA reads TGTGCCAGCAGCTTATTGGGACAGGGAGATGGCTACACCTTC. Its protein product is CASSLLGQGDGYTF.

The chain is built from TRBV14 and TRBJ2-3, with TRBD1 matching over 7 bases. CDR3 length: 16 residues. Germline V lookup: CDR1 SGHDN, CDR2 FVKESK. V gave up 0 bases and J gave up 4 bases; unmatched junction bases: 7. The CDR3 DNA reads as TGTGCCAGCAGCCAAGATGTAAGGGGGCAAGCAGATACGCAGTATTTT. Amino acids: CASSQDVRGQADTQYF. The full variable domain, its missing parts supplied by reference TRBV14 and TRBJ2-3, is EAGVTQFPSHSVIEKGQTVTLRCDPISGHDNLYWYRRVMGKEIKFLLHFVKESKQDESGMPNNRFLAERTGGTYSTLKVQPAELEDSGVYFCASSQDVRGQADTQYFGPGTRLTVL.

The V gene is TRBV9, the J gene TRBJ2-2, with D hard to call. V lost 4 bases and J lost 0, with 10 bases in between. The V gene's germline CDR1 is SGDLS and CDR2 YYNGEE. CDR3 size: 15 residues. The CDR3 region has the DNA TGTGCCAGCAGCTACCTGAGGTCGAACACCGGGGAGCTGTTTTTT. Translated, it gives CASSYLRSNTGELFF.

V and J are TRBV4-1 and TRBJ2-1; 10 bases match TRBD2. After removal of 4 bases from V and 9 bases from J, the junction contained 12 bases not matched to a gene. CDR1 is MGHRA and CDR2 is YSYEKL in the germline V gene. The CDR3 is made up of 16 amino acids. The chain's CDR3 is CASSPGGAGGEGEQFF. The CDR3 DNA is TGCGCCAGCAGCCCCGGCGGAGCGGGGGGGGAGGGTGAGCAGTTCTTC.

The chain links TRBV7-9 to TRBJ2-3; D possibly corresponds to TRBD2 (6 bases). In germline, CDR1 is SEHNR, CDR2 FQNEAQ (reference sequence). Trimming removed 10 bases from V and 5 bases from J, with 22 bases in between. The CDR3 spans 15 residues. The DNA for the CDR3 is TGTGCCACCCTAGGGTGGGGGGTTCTCCTAGATACGCAGTATTTT. As protein: CATLGWGVLLDTQYF. Drawing the rest from reference TRBV7-9 and TRBJ2-3, the complete variable domain is DTGVSQNPRHKITKRGQNVTFRCDPISEHNRLYWYRQTLGQGPEFLTYFQNEAQLEKSRLLSDRFSAERPKGSFSTLEIQRTEQGDSAMYLCATLGWGVLLDTQYFGPGTRLTVL.

The chain employs TRBV4-2 and TRBJ1-1, with D perhaps TRBD1 (6 bases). The CDR3 extends over 15 amino acids. The ends were cut back, 4 bases at V and 0 bases at J, with 12 bases in the middle. Germline V gene sequence: CDR1 LGHNA, CDR2 YNFKEQ. The CDR3 coding sequence is TGTGCCAGCAGCCCTGCAGGGGCTCTGAACACTGAAGCTTTCTTT. It specifies CASSPAGALNTEAFF.

The rearrangement uses TRBV6-5 and TRBJ2-7, with 8 nucleotides matching TRBD2. The CDR3 covers 15 residues. Germline V CDR1 and CDR2: MNHEY, SVGAGI. With V trimmed by 2 bases and J by 4 bases, 7 bases remained unmatched. Written as DNA, the CDR3 is TGTGCCAGCAGTTACCGGGCGGGGGGCCTATACGAGCAGTACTTC. Translation gives CASSYRAGGLYEQYF.

Comments on this clone: One junction end disagrees with the germline gene, perhaps due to a read error. Additional DNA sequences in this sample encode the identical CDR3. The chain carries TRBV13 and TRBJ2-3; D perhaps matches TRBD1 (7 bases). CDR3 size: 16 residues. The V gene's germline CDR1 is PRHDT and CDR2 FYEKMQ (reference sequence). This CDR3 reads CASAGGGTSGTDTQYF. The DNA of the CDR3 is TGTGCCAGCGCTGGAGGGGGCACTTCGGGCACAGACACGCAGTATTTT. The whole variable domain, remainder taken from reference TRBV13 and TRBJ2-3, is AAGVIQSPRHLIKEKRETATLKCYPIPRHDTVYWYQQGPGQDPQFLISFYEKMQSDKGSIPDRFSAQQFSDYHSELNMSSLELGDSALYFCASAGGGTSGTDTQYFGPGTRLTVL.

The J gene is TRBJ2-5, the V gene TRBV10-2; 10 bases agree with TRBD1. Trimming removed 6 bases from V and 0 bases from J; junction bases left unmatched: 1. Germline V lookup: CDR1 WSHSY, CDR2 SAAADI. CDR3 size: 14 residues. The CDR3 reads CASRDRGYQETQYF. CDR3 bases: TGCGCCAGCAGGGACAGGGGGTACCAAGAGACCCAGTACTTC.

The V gene is TRBV28, the J gene TRBJ1-1, with D perhaps TRBD1 (5 bases). In germline, CDR1 is MDHEN, CDR2 SYDVKM. V was pared by 2 bases and J by 7 bases, with 14 bases between. The CDR3 totals 14 residues. CDR3 coding DNA: TGTGCCAGCAGTTTAAGGGCAGGGAATGATGAAGCTTTCTTT. Protein sequence: CASSLRAGNDEAFF.

This chain uses TRBV5-4 with TRBJ1-2; TRBD1 aligns across 8 bases. This CDR3 comprises 16 residues. Unmatched junction bases numbered 9, after V lost 2 bases and J lost 3 bases. Germline lookup yields CDR1 SGHNT and CDR2 YYREEE (reference sequence). The CDR3 DNA reads as TGTGCCAGCAGCTTTACGCAGGGGGCGCTTGACTATGGCTACACCTTC. Amino acid sequence: CASSFTQGALDYGYTF.

The rearrangement links TRBV6-4 to TRBJ2-1; 11 nucleotides align to TRBD2. Germline lookup yields CDR1 MRHNA and CDR2 SNTAGT. The J segment lost 5 bases and the V segment lost 5 bases, leaving 5 bases of the junction unmatched. This CDR3 comprises 15 residues. CDR3 nucleotides: TGTGCCAGCAGTCCAGCTAGCGGGGGGAACAATGAGCAGTTCTTC. Residues: CASSPASGGNNEQFF.

V gene TRBV28 combines with J gene TRBJ1-5; tentatively, D is TRBD1 (6 bases). This CDR3 is built from 13 residues. Between the trimmed V and J ends, which lost 8 bases and 5 bases, there was a span of 13 bases. Germline V CDR1 and CDR2: MDHEN, SYDVKM. The CDR3 sequence is CASGRQVHQPQHF. CDR3 DNA: TGTGCCAGCGGTAGACAGGTACATCAGCCCCAGCATTTT. Full variable domain (outside the CDR3, taken from reference TRBV28 and TRBJ1-5): DVKVTQSSRYLVKRTGEKVFLECVQDMDHENMFWYRQDPGLGLRLIYFSYDVKMKEKGDIPEGYSVSREKKERFSLILESASTNQTSMYLCASGRQVHQPQHFGDGTRLSIL.

The rearrangement links TRBV4-1 to TRBJ2-7, with D possibly matching TRBD2 (6 bases). Trimming took off 1 base at V and 9 bases at J, with 13 bases between the two ends. This CDR3 is built from 13 residues. Germline loops: CDR1 MGHRA, CDR2 YSYEKL. CDR3 in amino acids: CASSQAQMGGQYF. Here the CDR3 DNA reads TGCGCCAGCAGCCAAGCACAAATGGGGGGGCAGTACTTC.

The chain recombines TRBV7-9 with TRBJ2-7; 8 bases align to TRBD1. Germline CDR1 reads SEHNR; CDR2 reads FQNEAQ (reference sequence). This CDR3 region has 15 residues. Trimming at V came to 3 bases and at J to 4 bases, leaving 8 bases not matched to a gene. The CDR3 sequence is CASSFSDRGVYEQYF. The CDR3 bases are TGTGCCAGCAGCTTTTCCGACAGGGGTGTTTACGAGCAGTACTTC.

The chain employs TRBV28 and TRBJ2-1; 11 bases line up with TRBD2. The junction had 5 bases not matched to a gene; V was cut back by 5 bases and J by 8 bases. The germline CDR1 and CDR2 sequences are MDHEN and SYDVKM. The CDR3 spans 14 residues. This chain's CDR3 is CASSASGGTYEQFF. CDR3 nucleotide sequence: TGTGCCAGCAGTGCTAGCGGGGGGACTTATGAGCAGTTCTTC.

For the CDR3, the DNA is TGTGCCAGCAGCCCCTCTTTAAGGGGGCAAGGGAATGAGCAGTTCTTC. It encodes CASSPSLRGQGNEQFF. The rearrangement uses TRBV5-6 and TRBJ2-1, with 7 bases aligning to TRBD1. The trim removed 4 bases at V and 7 bases at J, leaving 14 bases unmatched. The CDR3 consists of 16 residues. Germline values: CDR1 SGHDT, CDR2 YYEEEE.

The genes are TRBV4-1 and TRBJ2-5; perhaps TRBD2 as D (7 bases). V dropped 2 bases and J dropped 2 bases, with 12 bases sitting between them. From germline, CDR1 is MGHRA and CDR2 YSYEKL. The CDR3 contains 15 residues. The CDR3 sequence is CASSQPGGQQETQYF. The CDR3 DNA follows: TGCGCCAGCAGCCAACCGGGGGGCCAACAAGAGACCCAGTACTTC.

The rearrangement joins TRBV5-1 to TRBJ2-3, with TRBD2 matching over 7 bases. The CDR3 consists of 14 residues. V dropped 0 bases and J dropped 6; count of bases not matched to a gene: 4. CDR1 is SGHRS and CDR2 is YFSETQ in the germline V gene. The CDR3 loop is CASSLGLAPDTQYF. DNA for the CDR3: TGCGCCAGCAGCTTGGGACTAGCCCCCGATACGCAGTATTTT.

The chain is built from TRBV30 and TRBJ2-5; 10 bases agree with TRBD2. CDR3 length equals 15 residues. Germline CDR1 GTSNPN, CDR2 SVGIG (reference sequence). Trimming took 2 bases from V and 2 from J; bases not matched to a gene: 5. The CDR3 loop reads CAWSYERGGQETQYF. The CDR3 DNA follows: TGTGCCTGGAGTTACGAGCGGGGGGGACAAGAGACCCAGTACTTC.

The genes are TRBV15 and TRBJ1-2; maybe TRBD1 (5 bases). Trimming removed 1 base at V and 6 bases at J, with 21 bases between. Per germline, CDR1 LNHNV and CDR2 YYDKDF (reference sequence). CDR3 length: 17 amino acids. The CDR3 DNA reads TGTGCCACCAGCAGAGGGGGCCGGGAGTCGACGTCACATGGCTACACCTTC. Residues: CATSRGGRESTSHGYTF.

This sequence joins TRBV27 and TRBJ1-5; a weak D match, TRBD1 (5 bases). This CDR3 has 15 residues. Trimming removed 8 bases from V and 0 bases from J, with 14 bases in between. Germline CDR1 reads MNHEY; CDR2 reads SMNVEV (reference sequence). This CDR3 reads CASGLQAYSNQPQHF. CDR3 sequence (DNA): TGTGCCAGCGGATTACAGGCTTATAGCAATCAGCCCCAGCATTTT.

Worth noting for this clone: A read error may account for a junction end that differs from germline. CDR3 amino acids: CASGPNRPQHF. CDR3 DNA sequence: TGTGCCAGTGGCCCCAATCGGCCCCAGCATTTT. This chain links TRBV28 with TRBJ1-5; the D is unclear. The CDR3 has 11 residues. CDR1 is MDHEN and CDR2 is SYDVKM in the germline V gene.

On this clone: A read error may produce the germline difference seen at one junction end. The rearrangement links TRBV30 to TRBJ1-1; 7 bases match TRBD1. CDR1 is GTSNPN, CDR2 SVGIG, per germline (reference sequence). CDR3 length: 13 amino acids. CDR3 DNA sequence: TGTGCTTGGAGACTGTGGACAGGCGCTGAAGCTTTCTTT. This gives the protein CAWRLWTGAEAFF.

The chain employs TRBV7-2 and TRBJ2-7, with D hard to call. Germline assignment: CDR1 SGHTA and CDR2 FQGNSA. The CDR3 is 14 residues long. Trimming removed 2 bases at V and 3 bases at J, with 11 bases between. This chain's CDR3 is CASSLLPFSYEQYF. The DNA of the CDR3 is TGTGCCAGCAGCTTATTACCATTTAGCTACGAGCAGTACTTC.